This entry lists 24 T cell receptor beta chains sequenced from one sample in a study of CD8 T cells in ankylosing spondylitis. Their antigens are not known. TCRdb analysed the 5' RACE reads with MiXCR anew, one entry per CDR3 protein. Seen here are about 450,000 distinct CDR3 sequences, approximately 26% observed once, and the top ten hold about 0.89%. Findings of the study overall: The study identified a TCR beta motif of seven or eight highly homologous variants that appeared characteristic of ankylosing spondylitis blood.

The sequenced sample was blood, either unsorted or a sorted T cell fraction (not recorded which). These receptors all come from a male donor with ankylosing spondylitis.

This clonotype showed up just a few times. CDR3 protein: CASSPLRSGIGQYV. As DNA, the CDR3 is TGTGCCAGCAGTCCTCTCCGGTCCGGGATCGGGCAGTACGTC. This chain links TRBV6-1 with TRBJ2-7, with a weak D call TRBD2 (5 bases). CDR1 and CDR2 from the germline V gene are MNHNS and SASEGT. Trimming shortened V by 5 bases and J by 9 bases, and 20 bases separated the two germline ends. CDR3 length: 14 amino acids.

This clonotype has only a few counts. The CDR3 DNA is TGTGCCAGCAGCCGGGGGGGGAGGGTTGGCACAGATACGCAGTATTTT. Its translation is CASSRGGRVGTDTQYF. This chain connects TRBV7-2 to TRBJ2-3; 8 bases align to TRBD2. The germline CDR1 and CDR2 sequences are SGHTA and FQGNSA. CDR3 length: 16 residues. Trimming cost V 5 bases and J 1 base; bases outside gene matches: 8.

J is TRBJ1-5 and V is TRBV12-3 or TRBV12-4; D possibly corresponds to TRBD1 (6 bases). Trimming pared 7 bases from V and 5 bases from J, leaving 18 bases between. This CDR3 has 15 amino acids. The CDR3 DNA follows: TGTGCCAGCACCCGGGGGGACATCCCAGATCAGCCCCAGCATTTT. This sequence encodes CASTRGDIPDQPQHF.

This rearrangement joins TRBV7-7 to TRBJ2-1; a weak D match, TRBD2 (6 bases). The CDR3 is 15 amino acids. Germline CDR1 and CDR2: SSHAT and FNYEAQ (reference sequence). The CDR3 nucleotides read TGTGTCGTCCATGCCATTCGCGGGACCTACAATGAGCAGTTCTTC. This sequence encodes CVVHAIRGTYNEQFF.

The chain recombines TRBV14 with TRBJ2-1; 11 bases agree with TRBD2. The V and J ends lost 6 bases and 7 bases, in that order; junction bases with no gene match: 8. The CDR3 totals 15 residues. Germline CDR1 and CDR2: SGHDN and FVKESK. CDR3 nucleotide sequence: TGTGCCAGCAGGAAGGGACTAGCGGCCAATAATGAGCAGTTCTTC. It encodes CASRKGLAANNEQFF.

J is TRBJ2-1 and V is TRBV4-1; tentatively, D is TRBD2 (6 bases). Germline V CDR1 and CDR2: MGHRA, YSYEKL. The CDR3 totals 12 residues. Trimming removed 3 bases from V and 15 bases from J, with 15 bases in between. CDR3 sequence reads: CASSQAGLPMFF. The DNA of the CDR3 is TGCGCCAGCAGCCAGGCGGGACTCCCGATGTTCTTC.

In its sample, this clonotype was seen a few times. The chain recombines TRBV2 with TRBJ2-5; TRBD1 or TRBD2 may be the D gene (5 bases each). The germline V gene has CDR1 SNHLY and CDR2 FYNNEI. This CDR3 comprises 13 residues. V was shortened by 9 bases and J by 0 bases, with 11 bases between the two germline ends. The CDR3 region has the DNA TGTGCCAGTACCGAGGGGCACCAAGAGACCCAGTACTTC. Protein sequence: CASTEGHQETQYF.

The chain joins TRBV29-1 to TRBJ2-3, with 7 bases matching TRBD1. From germline, CDR1 is SQVTM and CDR2 ANQGSEA. Trimming took 7 bases from V and 0 from J; bases not matched to a gene: 4. The CDR3 is 13 residues long. CDR3 sequence reads: CSGGTVSTDTQYF. The CDR3 nucleotides are TGCAGCGGTGGGACAGTTAGCACAGATACGCAGTATTTT.

V is TRBV5-1 and J is TRBJ2-2; D unresolved. This CDR3 contains 16 residues. Trimming took 4 bases from V and 4 from J, leaving 17 bases between them. CDR1 and CDR2 from the germline V gene are SGHRS and YFSETQ. The CDR3 spells CASSLRTRASTGELFF. The CDR3 coding sequence is TGCGCCAGCAGCCTCCGAACACGGGCGTCCACCGGGGAGCTGTTTTTT.

This clonotype was recorded a few times. The gene calls are TRBV3-1 and TRBJ2-7; the D is unclear. Germline CDR1 LGHDT, CDR2 YNNKEL (reference sequence). This CDR3 has 15 residues. The V gene lost 0 bases and the J gene lost 5 bases, with 14 bases spanning the gap. The CDR3 loop reads CASSQESVSAHEQYV. In nucleotides, the CDR3 is TGTGCCAGCAGCCAAGAATCGGTCAGCGCCCACGAGCAGTACGTC.

The chain couples TRBV5-1 to TRBJ2-3; unclear D gene. There are 14 residues in the CDR3. Germline CDR1 and CDR2: SGHRS and YFSETQ. Trimming took 0 bases from V and 0 from J, leaving 5 bases between them. CDR3 in DNA: TGCGCCAGCAGCTTGGAGGTCAGCACAGATACGCAGTATTTT. Its protein is CASSLEVSTDTQYF.

This clonotype occurred a few times. J is TRBJ1-2 and V is TRBV5-1; perhaps TRBD1 as D (5 bases). Germline V CDR1 and CDR2: SGHRS, YFSETQ. The CDR3 runs 17 residues. V was cut by 4 bases and J by 4 bases, with 23 bases left in between. CDR3 nucleotides: TGCGCCAGCAGCCTCGGGGATCCTAACAGGCCCCTCTATGGCTACACCTTC. Residues: CASSLGDPNRPLYGYTF.

The V gene is TRBV18, the J gene TRBJ1-3; no reliable D call. Per the germline V gene, CDR1 is KGHSH and CDR2 is LQKENI. Trimming removed 3 bases from V and 0 bases from J, with 12 bases in between. The CDR3 runs 16 residues. Here the CDR3 DNA reads TGTGCCAGCTCACCTAACCGTCTGAGCTCTGGAAACACCATATATTTT. Amino acids: CASSPNRLSSGNTIYF.

The chain links TRBV11-3 to TRBJ2-1; perhaps TRBD2 as D (5 bases). V lost 8 bases and J 0 bases, leaving 14 bases between the germline ends. Germline assignment: CDR1 SGHNT and CDR2 YENEEA. The CDR3 sequence is 15 residues long. The CDR3 DNA is TGTGCCAGCCTCCCGAGGGCATCCTCCTACAATGAGCAGTTCTTC. Protein: CASLPRASSYNEQFF.

This chain uses TRBV11-2 with TRBJ1-2, with D possibly being TRBD1 (6 bases). The CDR3 contains 13 residues. The V end was cut by 5 bases, the J end by 3 bases, with 10 bases between. In germline, CDR1 is SGHAT, CDR2 FQNNGV. In DNA form, the CDR3 reads TGTGCCAGCAGCGAGAACAGGGACTATGGCTACACCTTC. The encoded protein is CASSENRDYGYTF.

This clonotype came up a few times. The chain combines TRBV20-1 with TRBJ1-3; TRBD1 might be the D (6 bases). The germline V gene encodes CDR1 DFQATT and CDR2 SNEGSKA (reference sequence). Between the trimmed V and J ends, which lost 5 bases and 5 bases, there was a span of 13 bases. The CDR3 sequence is 13 residues long. CDR3 region: CSAPTGNRNTIYF. CDR3 DNA sequence: TGCAGTGCTCCTACAGGGAATAGAAACACCATATATTTT.

This clonotype came up a few times. V usage is TRBV7-9 and J usage is TRBJ2-1; no clear D gene. V lost 5 bases and J lost 5, with 7 bases in between. Looked up from germline, CDR1 is SEHNR and CDR2 is FQNEAQ (reference sequence). The CDR3 runs to 12 residues. DNA of the CDR3: TGTGCCAGCAGCGTGACTGACAATGAGCAGTTCTTC. It is translated as CASSVTDNEQFF.

As for this clonotype: A single base separates this from a much larger clone, so it may be a read error. The V gene is TRBV3-1, the J gene TRBJ2-3, with 13 positions matching TRBD2. The V gene's germline CDR1 is LGHDT and CDR2 YNNKEL (reference sequence). The CDR3 is 15 residues long. The CDR3 region is CASGPTSGGRDTQNF. CDR3 in DNA: TGTGCCAGCGGCCCGACTAGCGGGGGGCGGGATACGCAGAATTTT.

J is TRBJ2-1 and V is TRBV12-3 or TRBV12-4, with a tentative D call TRBD2 (6 bases). There are 12 residues in the CDR3. V lost 6 bases and J 7 bases, leaving 10 bases between the germline ends. For the CDR3, the DNA is TGTGCCAGCAGCCGCGCGGGAAATGAGCAGTTCTTC. Its translation: CASSRAGNEQFF.

The V gene is TRBV12-3 or TRBV12-4, the J gene TRBJ2-5; TRBD2 agrees at 9 bases. The CDR3 is made up of 15 amino acids. Unmatched junction bases numbered 5, after V lost 1 base and J lost 5 bases. Written as DNA, the CDR3 is TGTGCCAGCAGTTTAGGCGGGACTAGCTCGGAGACCCAGTACTTC. Its protein is CASSLGGTSSETQYF.

The rearrangement uses TRBV6-2 or TRBV6-3 and TRBJ2-5, with TRBD1 matching 9 bases. J lost 9 bases, V lost 5 bases, and 10 bases had no gene match. The CDR3 is made up of 14 amino acids. Germline CDR1 reads MNHEY; CDR2 reads SVGEGT. The CDR3 region has the DNA TGTGCCAGCAGTCCACCCGGGACAGGGTTGGCCCAGTACTTC. It yields the protein CASSPPGTGLAQYF.

This clonotype was seen a handful of times. The chain uses TRBV5-1 and TRBJ1-5; D possibly corresponds to TRBD1 (5 bases). The germline gives CDR1 SGHRS, CDR2 YFSETQ. The CDR3 extends over 16 amino acids. The V gene lost 0 bases and the J gene lost 0 bases, with 10 bases spanning the gap. The CDR3 sequence is CASSLAGITSNQPQHF. The CDR3 coding sequence is TGCGCCAGCAGCTTGGCAGGGATCACTAGCAATCAGCCCCAGCATTTT. Variable domain in full (rest from reference TRBV5-1 and TRBJ1-5): KAGVTQTPRYLIKTRGQQVTLSCSPISGHRSVSWYQQTPGQGLQFLFEYFSETQRNKGNFPGRFSGRQFSNSRSEMNVSTLELGDSALYLCASSLAGITSNQPQHFGDGTRLSIL.

This chain links TRBV29-1 with TRBJ1-5; no reliable D call. V shed 5 bases and J shed 8 bases, with 13 bases lying between them. Germline assignment: CDR1 SQVTM and CDR2 ANQGSEA. CDR3 length equals 12 residues. The chain's CDR3 is CSVTEGKKPQHF. The CDR3 bases are TGCAGCGTTACCGAGGGTAAAAAGCCCCAGCATTTT.

Here the CDR3 reads CSVRTGGQETQYF. CDR3 coding DNA: TGCAGCGTTAGGACAGGGGGACAAGAGACCCAGTACTTC. The chain has TRBV29-1 and TRBJ2-5; TRBD1 matches at 10 bases. The CDR3 runs 13 residues. Per the germline V gene, CDR1 is SQVTM and CDR2 is ANQGSEA. The J segment lost 2 bases and the V segment lost 5 bases, leaving 2 bases of the junction unmatched.